The T cell receptor (beta chain) described here comes from a study of blood T cells in healthy people across ages. Concerning this clonotype: No antigen is known for it.

Drawing of peripheral blood yielded 8.5 to 10 milliliters from each donor. Notes on the study in general: Diversity of TCR beta per million T cells declined in a roughly linear way with age. Estimates of total diversity, which came from one million sequenced T cells, were considered to be underestimates.

A sample-barcoded 5' primer and a J-beta primer mix were used in a second PCR of roughly 7 to 11 cycles. TCRdb ran MiXCR on the 5' RACE reads and lists one entry per CDR3 protein. The table has about 730,000 distinct CDR3 sequences, about 40% seen once. The sample comprised blood. The TCR originated in a woman aged 60-75 years in good health.

The CDR3 nucleotides read TGCGCCAGCAGCGGGGACGGACCGGATAAGATCTACGAGCAGTACTTC. Amino acids: CASSGDGPDKIYEQYF. The rearrangement links TRBV5-1 to TRBJ2-7; D assignment may be TRBD1 or TRBD2 (5 bases each). Trimming stripped 4 bases from V and 3 bases from J, with 20 bases between. CDR3 size: 16 residues. Germline V CDR1 and CDR2: SGHRS, YFSETQ. The whole variable domain, filled in from reference TRBV5-1 and TRBJ2-7, reads KAGVTQTPRYLIKTRGQQVTLSCSPISGHRSVSWYQQTPGQGLQFLFEYFSETQRNKGNFPGRFSGRQFSNSRSEMNVSTLELGDSALYLCASSGDGPDKIYEQYFGPGTRLTVT.